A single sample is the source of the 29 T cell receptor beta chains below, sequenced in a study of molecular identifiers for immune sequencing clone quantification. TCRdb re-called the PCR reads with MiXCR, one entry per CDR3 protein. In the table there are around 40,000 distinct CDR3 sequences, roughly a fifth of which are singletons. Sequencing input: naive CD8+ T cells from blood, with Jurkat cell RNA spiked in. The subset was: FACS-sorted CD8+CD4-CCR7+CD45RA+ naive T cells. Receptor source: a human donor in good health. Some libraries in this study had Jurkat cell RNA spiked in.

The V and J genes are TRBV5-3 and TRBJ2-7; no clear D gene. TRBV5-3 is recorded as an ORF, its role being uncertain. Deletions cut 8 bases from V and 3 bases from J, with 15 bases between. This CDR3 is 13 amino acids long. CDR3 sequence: CASSRNPDYEQYF. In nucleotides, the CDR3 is TGTGCCAGCAGCCGGAATCCGGACTACGAGCAGTACTTC.

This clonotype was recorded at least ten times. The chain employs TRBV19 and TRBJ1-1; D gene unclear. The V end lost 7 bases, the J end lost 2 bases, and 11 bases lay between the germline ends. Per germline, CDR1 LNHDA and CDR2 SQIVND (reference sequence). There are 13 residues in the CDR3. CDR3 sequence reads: CASNVGPNTEAFF. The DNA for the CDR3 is TGTGCCAGTAATGTAGGACCTAACACTGAAGCTTTCTTT.

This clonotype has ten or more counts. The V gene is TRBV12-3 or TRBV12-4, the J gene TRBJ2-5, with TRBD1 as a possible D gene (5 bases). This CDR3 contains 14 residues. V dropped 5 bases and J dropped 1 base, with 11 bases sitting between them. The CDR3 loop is CASSTDTVQETQYF. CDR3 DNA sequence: TGTGCCAGCAGTACGGACACGGTCCAAGAGACCCAGTACTTC.

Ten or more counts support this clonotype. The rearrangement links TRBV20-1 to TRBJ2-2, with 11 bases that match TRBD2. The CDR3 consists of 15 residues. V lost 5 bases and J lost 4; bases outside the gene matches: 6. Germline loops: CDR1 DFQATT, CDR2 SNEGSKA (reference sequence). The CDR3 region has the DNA TGCAGTGCTTTTTTAGCGGGAGGGAGCACCGGGGAGCTGTTTTTT. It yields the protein CSAFLAGGSTGELFF.

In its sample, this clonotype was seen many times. CDR3 DNA: TGTGCCAGCAGCCAAGGGGACAGTATTGAAGCTTTCTTT. This sequence encodes CASSQGDSIEAFF. The V gene is TRBV3-1, the J gene TRBJ1-1; TRBD1 agrees at 7 bases. The CDR3 is made up of 13 amino acids. V gave up 1 base and J gave up 7 bases; unmatched junction bases: 3. The germline CDR1 and CDR2 sequences are LGHDT and YNNKEL (reference sequence).

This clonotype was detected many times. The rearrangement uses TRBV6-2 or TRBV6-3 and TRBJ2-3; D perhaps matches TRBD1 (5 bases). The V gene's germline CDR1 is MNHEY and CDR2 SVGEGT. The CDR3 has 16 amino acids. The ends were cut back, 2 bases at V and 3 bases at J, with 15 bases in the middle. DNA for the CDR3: TGTGCCAGCAGTTACCCACTTGTAGGGGCTACAGATACGCAGTATTTT. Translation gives CASSYPLVGATDTQYF.

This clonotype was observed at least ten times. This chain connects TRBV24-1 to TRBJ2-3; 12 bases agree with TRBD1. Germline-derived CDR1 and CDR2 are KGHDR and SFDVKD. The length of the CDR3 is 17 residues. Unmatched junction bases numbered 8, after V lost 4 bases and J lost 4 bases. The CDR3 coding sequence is TGTGCCACCAGTGAAAACCGGGACAGGGGGCCCCCAGATACGCAGTATTTT. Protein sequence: CATSENRDRGPPDTQYF.

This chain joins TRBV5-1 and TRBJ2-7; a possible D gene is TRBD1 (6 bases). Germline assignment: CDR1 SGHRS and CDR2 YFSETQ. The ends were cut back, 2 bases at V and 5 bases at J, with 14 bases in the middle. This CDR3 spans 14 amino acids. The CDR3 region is CASSFFAPGDEQYF. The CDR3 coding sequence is TGCGCCAGCAGCTTTTTCGCCCCAGGGGACGAGCAGTACTTC. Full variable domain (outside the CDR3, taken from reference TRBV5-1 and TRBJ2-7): KAGVTQTPRYLIKTRGQQVTLSCSPISGHRSVSWYQQTPGQGLQFLFEYFSETQRNKGNFPGRFSGRQFSNSRSEMNVSTLELGDSALYLCASSFFAPGDEQYFGPGTRLTVT.

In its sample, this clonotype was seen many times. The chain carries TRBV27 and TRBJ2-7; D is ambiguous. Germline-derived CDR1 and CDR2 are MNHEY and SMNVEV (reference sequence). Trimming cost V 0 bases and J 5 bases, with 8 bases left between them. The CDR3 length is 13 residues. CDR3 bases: TGTGCCAGCAGTTTATCCGCTCTCCACGAGCAGTACTTC. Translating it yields CASSLSALHEQYF.

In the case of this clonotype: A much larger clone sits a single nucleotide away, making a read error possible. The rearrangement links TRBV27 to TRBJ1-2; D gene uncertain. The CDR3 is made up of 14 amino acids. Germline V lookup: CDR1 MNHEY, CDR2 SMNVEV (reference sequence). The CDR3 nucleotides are TGTGCCGGCAGTTTATCGAGCTGGAACTATGGCTACACCTTC. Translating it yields CAGSLSSWNYGYTF.

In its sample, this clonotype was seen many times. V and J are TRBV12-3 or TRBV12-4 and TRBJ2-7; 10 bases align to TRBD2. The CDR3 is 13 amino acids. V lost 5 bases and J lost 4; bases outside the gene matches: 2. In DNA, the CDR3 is TGTGCCAGCAGTCCTAGCGGGAGTTACGAGCAGTACTTC. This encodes CASSPSGSYEQYF.

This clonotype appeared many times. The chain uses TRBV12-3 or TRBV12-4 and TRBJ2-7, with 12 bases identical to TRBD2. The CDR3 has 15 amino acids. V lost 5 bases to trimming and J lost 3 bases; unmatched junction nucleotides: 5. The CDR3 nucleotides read TGTGCCAGCAGTCCACTAGCGGGAGGATACTACGAGCAGTACTTC. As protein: CASSPLAGGYYEQYF.

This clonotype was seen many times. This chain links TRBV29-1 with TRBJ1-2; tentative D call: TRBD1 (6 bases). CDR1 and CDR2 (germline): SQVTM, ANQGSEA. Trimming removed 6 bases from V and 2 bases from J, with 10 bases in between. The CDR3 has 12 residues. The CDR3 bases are TGCAGCGTAGAAACAGGGAACTATGGCTACACCTTC. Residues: CSVETGNYGYTF. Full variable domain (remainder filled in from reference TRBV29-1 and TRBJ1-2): SAVISQKPSRDICQRGTSLTIQCQVDSQVTMMFWYRQQPGQSLTLIATANQGSEATYESGFVIDKFPISRPNLTFSTLTVSNMSPEDSSIYLCSVETGNYGYTFGSGTRLTVV.

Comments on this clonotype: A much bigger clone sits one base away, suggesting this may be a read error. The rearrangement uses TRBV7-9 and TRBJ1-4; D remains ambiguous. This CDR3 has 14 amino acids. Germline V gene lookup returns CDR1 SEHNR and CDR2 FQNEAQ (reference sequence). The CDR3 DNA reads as TGTGTCAGCAGCTTCACTAACTATAATGAAAAACTGTTTTTT. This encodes CVSSFTNYNEKLFF.

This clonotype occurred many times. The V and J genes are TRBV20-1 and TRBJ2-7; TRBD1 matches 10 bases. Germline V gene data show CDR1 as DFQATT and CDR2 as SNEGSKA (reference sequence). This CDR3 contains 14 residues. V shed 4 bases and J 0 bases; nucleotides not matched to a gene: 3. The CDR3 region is CSATGTGASYEQYF. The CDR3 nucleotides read TGCAGTGCTACCGGGACAGGGGCCTCCTACGAGCAGTACTTC.

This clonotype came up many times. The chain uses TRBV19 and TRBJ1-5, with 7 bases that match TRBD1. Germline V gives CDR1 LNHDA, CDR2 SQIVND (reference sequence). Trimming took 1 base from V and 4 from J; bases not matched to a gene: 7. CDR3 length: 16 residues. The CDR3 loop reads CASSIGTGGGNQPQHF. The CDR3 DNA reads TGTGCCAGTAGTATAGGGACAGGCGGGGGTAATCAGCCCCAGCATTTT.

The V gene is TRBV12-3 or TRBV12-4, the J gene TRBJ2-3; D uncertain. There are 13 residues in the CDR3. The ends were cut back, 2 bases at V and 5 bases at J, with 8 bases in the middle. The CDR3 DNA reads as TGTGCCAGCAGTTTACCGCCTTTAGATACGCAGTATTTT. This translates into CASSLPPLDTQYF.

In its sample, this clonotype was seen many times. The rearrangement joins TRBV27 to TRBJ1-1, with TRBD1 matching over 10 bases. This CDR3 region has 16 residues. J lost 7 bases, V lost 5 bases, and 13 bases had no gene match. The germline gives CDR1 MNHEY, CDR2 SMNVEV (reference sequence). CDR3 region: CASSGLDRGLYGEAFF. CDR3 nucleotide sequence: TGTGCCAGCAGTGGACTCGACAGGGGGCTTTATGGTGAAGCTTTCTTT.

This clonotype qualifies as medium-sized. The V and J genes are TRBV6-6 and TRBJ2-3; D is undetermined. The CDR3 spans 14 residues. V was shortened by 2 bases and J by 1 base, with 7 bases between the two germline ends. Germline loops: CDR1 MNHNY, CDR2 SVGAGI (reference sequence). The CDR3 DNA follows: TGTGCCAGCAGTTACGGGTGGGGCACAGATACGCAGTATTTT. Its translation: CASSYGWGTDTQYF.

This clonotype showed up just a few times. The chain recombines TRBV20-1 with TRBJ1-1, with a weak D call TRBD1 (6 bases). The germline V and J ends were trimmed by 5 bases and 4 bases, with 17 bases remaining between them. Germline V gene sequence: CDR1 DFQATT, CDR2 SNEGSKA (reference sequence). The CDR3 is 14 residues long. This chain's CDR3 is CSAGYRDESTEAFF. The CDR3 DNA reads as TGCAGTGCTGGTTACAGGGATGAGTCCACTGAAGCTTTCTTT.

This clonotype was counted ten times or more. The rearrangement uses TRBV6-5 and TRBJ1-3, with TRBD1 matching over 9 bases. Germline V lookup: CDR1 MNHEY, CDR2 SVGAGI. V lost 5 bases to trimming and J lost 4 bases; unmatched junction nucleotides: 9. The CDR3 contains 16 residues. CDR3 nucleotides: TGTGCCAGCAGTCCACGGACAGGGGCTTCAGGAAACACCATATATTTT. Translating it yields CASSPRTGASGNTIYF.

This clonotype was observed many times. The CDR3 region has the DNA TGCGCCAGCAGTTGGAGTAACACCGGGGAGCTGTTTTTT. This encodes CASSWSNTGELFF. The V call is TRBV23-1, the J call TRBJ2-2; D is unresolved. TRBV23-1 is an ORF for which the function is uncertain. V was cut by 5 bases and J by 2 bases, with 6 bases left in between. The CDR3 runs 13 residues.

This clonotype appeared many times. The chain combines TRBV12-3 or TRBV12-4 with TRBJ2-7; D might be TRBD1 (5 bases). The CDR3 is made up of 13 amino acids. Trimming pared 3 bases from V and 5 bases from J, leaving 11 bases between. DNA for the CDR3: TGTGCCAGCAGTTTCGGCAGGGTGAACGAGCAGTACTTC. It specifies CASSFGRVNEQYF.

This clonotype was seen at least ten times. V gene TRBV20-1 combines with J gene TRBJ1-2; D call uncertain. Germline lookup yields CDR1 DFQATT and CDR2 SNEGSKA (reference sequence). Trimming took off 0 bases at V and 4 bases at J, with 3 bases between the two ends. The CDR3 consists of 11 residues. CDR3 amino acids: CSARERYGYTF. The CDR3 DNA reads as TGCAGTGCTAGAGAACGCTATGGCTACACCTTC.

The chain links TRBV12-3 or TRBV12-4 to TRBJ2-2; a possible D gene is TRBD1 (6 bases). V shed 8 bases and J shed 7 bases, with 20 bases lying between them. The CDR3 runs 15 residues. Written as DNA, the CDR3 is TGTGCCAGCCAGGGGCGCCCCGGGGATCACGGGGAGCTGTTTTTT. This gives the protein CASQGRPGDHGELFF.

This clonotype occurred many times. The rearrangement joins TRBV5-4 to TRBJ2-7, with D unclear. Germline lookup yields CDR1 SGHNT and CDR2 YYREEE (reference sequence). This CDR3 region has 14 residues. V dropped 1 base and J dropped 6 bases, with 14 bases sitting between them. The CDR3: CASSLSTNPGEQYF. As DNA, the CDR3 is TGTGCCAGCAGCTTGTCCACAAACCCCGGCGAGCAGTACTTC.

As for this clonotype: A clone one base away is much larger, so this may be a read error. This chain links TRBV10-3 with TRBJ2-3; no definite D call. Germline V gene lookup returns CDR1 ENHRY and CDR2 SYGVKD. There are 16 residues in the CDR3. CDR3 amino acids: CAVSESLTASTDTQYF. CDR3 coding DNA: TGTGCCGTCAGTGAGTCGTTAACAGCTAGCACAGATACGCAGTATTTT.

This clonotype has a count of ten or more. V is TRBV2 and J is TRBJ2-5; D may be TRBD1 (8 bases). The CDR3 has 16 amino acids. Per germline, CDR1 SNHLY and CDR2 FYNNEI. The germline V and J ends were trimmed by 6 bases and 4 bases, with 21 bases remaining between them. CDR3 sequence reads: CASRSDRGRGGETQYF. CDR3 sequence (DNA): TGTGCCAGCAGGAGTGACAGGGGCCGCGGGGGAGAGACCCAGTACTTC.

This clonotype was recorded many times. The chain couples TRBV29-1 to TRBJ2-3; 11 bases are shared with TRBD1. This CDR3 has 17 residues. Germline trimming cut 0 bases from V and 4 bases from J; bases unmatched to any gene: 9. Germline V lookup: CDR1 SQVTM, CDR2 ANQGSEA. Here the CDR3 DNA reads TGCAGCGTTGAAGAAATGGGGACAGGGGGTATGGCAGATACGCAGTATTTT. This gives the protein CSVEEMGTGGMADTQYF.